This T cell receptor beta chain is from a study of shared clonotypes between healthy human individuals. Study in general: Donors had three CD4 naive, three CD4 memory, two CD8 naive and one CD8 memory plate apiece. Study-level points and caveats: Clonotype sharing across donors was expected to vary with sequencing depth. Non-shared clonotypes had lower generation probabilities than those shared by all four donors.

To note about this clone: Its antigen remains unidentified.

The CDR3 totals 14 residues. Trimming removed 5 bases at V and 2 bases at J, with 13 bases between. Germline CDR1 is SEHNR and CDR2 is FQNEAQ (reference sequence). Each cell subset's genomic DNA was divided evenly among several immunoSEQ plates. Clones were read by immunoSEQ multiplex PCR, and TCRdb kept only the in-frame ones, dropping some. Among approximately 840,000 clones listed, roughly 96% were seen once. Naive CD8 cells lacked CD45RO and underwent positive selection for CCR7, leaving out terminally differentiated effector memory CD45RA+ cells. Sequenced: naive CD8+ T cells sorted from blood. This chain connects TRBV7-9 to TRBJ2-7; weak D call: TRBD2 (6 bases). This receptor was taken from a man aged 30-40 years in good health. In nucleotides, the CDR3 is TGTGCCAGCAGCCCCCGGGGGACCACCTACGAGCAGTACTTC. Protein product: CASSPRGTTYEQYF.